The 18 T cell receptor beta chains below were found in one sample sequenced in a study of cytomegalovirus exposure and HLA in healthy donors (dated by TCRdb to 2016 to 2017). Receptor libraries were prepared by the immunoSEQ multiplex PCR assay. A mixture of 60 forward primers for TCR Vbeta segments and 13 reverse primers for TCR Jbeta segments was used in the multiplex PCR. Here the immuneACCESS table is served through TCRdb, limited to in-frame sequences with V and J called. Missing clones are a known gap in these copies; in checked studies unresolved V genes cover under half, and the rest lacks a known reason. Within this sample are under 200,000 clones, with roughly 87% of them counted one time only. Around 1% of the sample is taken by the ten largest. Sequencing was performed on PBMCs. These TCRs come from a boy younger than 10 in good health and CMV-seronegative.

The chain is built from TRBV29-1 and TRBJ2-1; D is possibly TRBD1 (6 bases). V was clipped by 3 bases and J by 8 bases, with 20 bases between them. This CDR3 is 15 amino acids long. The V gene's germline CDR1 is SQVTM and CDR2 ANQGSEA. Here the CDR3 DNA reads TGCAGCGTTGATTGGTCAGGGGCGAATCAATATGAGCAGTTCTTC. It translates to CSVDWSGANQYEQFF.

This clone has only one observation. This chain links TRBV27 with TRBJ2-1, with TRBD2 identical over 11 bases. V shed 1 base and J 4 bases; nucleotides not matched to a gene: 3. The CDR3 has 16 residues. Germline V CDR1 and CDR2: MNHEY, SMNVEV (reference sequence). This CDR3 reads CASSLYSSGGYNEQFF. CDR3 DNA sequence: TGTGCCAGCAGTTTATATTCTAGCGGGGGGTACAATGAGCAGTTCTTC.

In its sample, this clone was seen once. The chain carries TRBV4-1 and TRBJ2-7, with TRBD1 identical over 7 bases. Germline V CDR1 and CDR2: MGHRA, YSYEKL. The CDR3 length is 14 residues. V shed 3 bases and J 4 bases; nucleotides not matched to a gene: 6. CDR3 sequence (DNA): TGCGCCAGCAGCCAGGGGGACAGAGGGTACGAGCAGTACTTC. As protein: CASSQGDRGYEQYF.

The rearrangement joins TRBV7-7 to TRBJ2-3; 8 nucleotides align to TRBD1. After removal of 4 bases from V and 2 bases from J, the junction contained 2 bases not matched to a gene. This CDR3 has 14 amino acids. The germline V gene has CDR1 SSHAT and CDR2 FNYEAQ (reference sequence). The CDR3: CASSWGQDTDTQYF. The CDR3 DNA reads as TGTGCCAGCAGCTGGGGACAGGACACAGATACGCAGTATTTT.

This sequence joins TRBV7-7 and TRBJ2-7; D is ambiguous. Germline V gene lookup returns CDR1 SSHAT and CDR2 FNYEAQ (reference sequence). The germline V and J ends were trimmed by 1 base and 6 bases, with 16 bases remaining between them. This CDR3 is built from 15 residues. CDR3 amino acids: CASSLVKPLPVEQYF. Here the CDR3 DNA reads TGTGCCAGCAGCTTAGTAAAGCCCCTTCCTGTCGAGCAGTACTTC.

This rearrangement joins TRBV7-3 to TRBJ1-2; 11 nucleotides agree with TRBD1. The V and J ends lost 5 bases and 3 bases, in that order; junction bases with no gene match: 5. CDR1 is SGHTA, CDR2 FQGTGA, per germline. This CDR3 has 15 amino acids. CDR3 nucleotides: TGTGCCAGCAGCCTACGGACAGGGGGCCACTATGGCTACACCTTC. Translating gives CASSLRTGGHYGYTF.

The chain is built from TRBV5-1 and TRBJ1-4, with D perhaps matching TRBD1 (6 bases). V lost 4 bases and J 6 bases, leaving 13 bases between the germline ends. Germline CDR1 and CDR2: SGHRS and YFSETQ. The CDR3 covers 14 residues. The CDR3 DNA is TGCGCCAGCAGCCCAGGGGTGGGAGATGAAAAACTGTTTTTT. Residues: CASSPGVGDEKLFF. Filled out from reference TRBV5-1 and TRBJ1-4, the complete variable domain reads KAGVTQTPRYLIKTRGQQVTLSCSPISGHRSVSWYQQTPGQGLQFLFEYFSETQRNKGNFPGRFSGRQFSNSRSEMNVSTLELGDSALYLCASSPGVGDEKLFFGSGTQLSVL.

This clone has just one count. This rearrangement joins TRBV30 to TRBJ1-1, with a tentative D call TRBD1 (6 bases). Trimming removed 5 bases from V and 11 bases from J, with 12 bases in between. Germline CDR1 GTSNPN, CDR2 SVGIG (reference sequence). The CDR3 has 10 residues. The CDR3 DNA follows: TGTGCCTGGGGACAGTTGATGGCTTTCTTT. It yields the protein CAWGQLMAFF. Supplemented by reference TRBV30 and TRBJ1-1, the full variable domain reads SQTIHQWPATLVQPVGSPLSLECTVEGTSNPNLYWYRQAAGRGLQLLFYSVGIGQISSEVPQNLSASRPQDRQFILSSKKLLLSDSGFYLCAWGQLMAFFGQGTRLTVV.

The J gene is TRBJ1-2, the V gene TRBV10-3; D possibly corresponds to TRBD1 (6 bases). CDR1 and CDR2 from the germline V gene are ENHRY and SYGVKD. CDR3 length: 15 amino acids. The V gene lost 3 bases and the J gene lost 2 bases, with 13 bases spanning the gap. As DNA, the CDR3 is TGTGCCATCAGTGACAGGGGAGATTTAAACTATGGCTACACCTTC. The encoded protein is CAISDRGDLNYGYTF.

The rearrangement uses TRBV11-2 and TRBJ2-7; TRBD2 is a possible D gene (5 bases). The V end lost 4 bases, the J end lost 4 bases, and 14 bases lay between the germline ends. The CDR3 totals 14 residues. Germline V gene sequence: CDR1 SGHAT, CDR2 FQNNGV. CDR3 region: CASSSFGEQYEQYF. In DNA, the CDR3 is TGTGCCAGCAGCTCATTCGGGGAACAGTACGAGCAGTACTTC.

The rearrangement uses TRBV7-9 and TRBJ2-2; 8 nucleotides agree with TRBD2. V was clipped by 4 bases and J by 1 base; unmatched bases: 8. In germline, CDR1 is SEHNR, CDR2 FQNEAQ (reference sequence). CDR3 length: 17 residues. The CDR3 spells CASSSRGGPMNTGELFF. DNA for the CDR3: TGTGCCAGCAGCTCCCGGGGGGGGCCTATGAACACCGGGGAGCTGTTTTTT.

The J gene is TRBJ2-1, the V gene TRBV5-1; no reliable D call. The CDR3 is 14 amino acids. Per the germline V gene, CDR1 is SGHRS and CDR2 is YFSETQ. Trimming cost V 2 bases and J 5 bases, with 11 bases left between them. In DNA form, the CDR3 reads TGCGCCAGCAGCTTTGGGCCGGTTGACAATGAGCAGTTCTTC. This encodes CASSFGPVDNEQFF.

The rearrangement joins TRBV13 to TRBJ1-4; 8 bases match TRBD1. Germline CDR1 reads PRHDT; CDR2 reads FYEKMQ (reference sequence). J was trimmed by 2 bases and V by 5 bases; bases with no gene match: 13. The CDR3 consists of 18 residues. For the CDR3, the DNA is TGTGCCAGCAGCGCCCGACAGGGGCCAGGAATCACTAATGAAAAACTGTTTTTT. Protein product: CASSARQGPGITNEKLFF.

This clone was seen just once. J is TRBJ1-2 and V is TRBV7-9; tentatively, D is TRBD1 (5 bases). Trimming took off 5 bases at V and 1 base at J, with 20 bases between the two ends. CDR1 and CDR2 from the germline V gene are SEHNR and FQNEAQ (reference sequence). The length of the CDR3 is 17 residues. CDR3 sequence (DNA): TGTGCCAGCAGCAACAATAGTCCCAGGGACTATAACTATGGCTACACCTTC. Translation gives CASSNNSPRDYNYGYTF.

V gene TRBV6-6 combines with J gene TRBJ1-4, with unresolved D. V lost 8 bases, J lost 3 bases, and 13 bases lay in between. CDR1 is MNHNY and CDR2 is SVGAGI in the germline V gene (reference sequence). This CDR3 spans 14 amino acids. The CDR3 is CASSSGTANEKLFF. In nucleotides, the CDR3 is TGTGCCAGCTCGTCGGGAACGGCTAATGAAAAACTGTTTTTT.

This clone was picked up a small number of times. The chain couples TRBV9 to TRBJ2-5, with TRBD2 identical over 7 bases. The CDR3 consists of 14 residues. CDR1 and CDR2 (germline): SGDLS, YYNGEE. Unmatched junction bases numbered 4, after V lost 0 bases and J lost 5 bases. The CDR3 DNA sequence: TGTGCCAGCAGCGTAGACGACGGGGGGGAGACCCAGTACTTC. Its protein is CASSVDDGGETQYF.

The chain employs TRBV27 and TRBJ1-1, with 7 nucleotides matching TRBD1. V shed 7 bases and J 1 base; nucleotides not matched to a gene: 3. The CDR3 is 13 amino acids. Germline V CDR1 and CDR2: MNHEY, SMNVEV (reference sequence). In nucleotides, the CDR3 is TGTGCCAGCACGGGACAGTCGAACACTGAAGCTTTCTTT. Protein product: CASTGQSNTEAFF.

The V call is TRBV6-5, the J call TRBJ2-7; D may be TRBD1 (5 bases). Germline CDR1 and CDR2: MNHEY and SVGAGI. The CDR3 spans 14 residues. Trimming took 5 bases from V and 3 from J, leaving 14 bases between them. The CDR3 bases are TGTGCCAGCAGTATCAACGGCAGGGACTACGAGCAGTACTTC. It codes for CASSINGRDYEQYF.